This TCR beta chain derives from a study of blood T cells in healthy people across ages (dated by TCRdb to the mid-2010s). About the full investigation: Template switching captured roughly one uniquely barcoded TCR beta cDNA molecule per two T cells in model experiments. Using deep sequencing normalized with unique cDNA molecular identifiers, the study measured how TCR beta repertoire diversity changes with age. The donors were split into four age groups: young (average about 15 years), middle-aged (39), aged (roughly 68) and long-lived (approximately 89). To avoid experimental bias, donors of different ages were spread randomly across the sequencing lanes. Two additional independent replicas of 1 million unique cDNA reads from the same blood draw were analyzed for two donors (one aged 18 to 30 and one aged 80 or older).

About this clonotype: This clone's antigen is unknown. Per-base qualities were not stored, and no clone one base away is much larger.

The trim is 3 bases for V and 4 bases for J, with a gap of 14 bases between the germline ends. The CDR1 and CDR2 encoded by the germline V gene (reference sequence) are SGHKS and YYEKEE. The CDR3 holds 15 amino acids from the cysteine to the phenylalanine. This entry keeps only the CDR3 DNA: 45 bases, framed from base 1. The investigation overall reported the following: As age increased, observed TCR beta diversity per million T cells dropped in a roughly linear way, and a significant reduction was already evident by age 40. Bulk unsorted PBMC profiling prevented conclusive comparison of naive and antigen-experienced compartments. Compared with the aged group, the long-lived group had more naive CD4+ T cells, fewer expanded clones and increased TCR diversity, a pattern suggesting age selection. Estimates of total diversity based on one million sequenced T cells were considered lower bounds and underestimates. Observed TCR beta diversity correlated strongly with the percentage of naive T cells measured by flow cytometry. Because the CMV infection status of the donors was unknown, age-related changes in expanded clonotypes may potentially have been confounded.

The roughly 39 donors, aged roughly 6 to 95 years, were systemically healthy Caucasian individuals from Russia. Each donor gave roughly 9 milliliters of peripheral blood, drawn into EDTA-treated Vacutainer tubes. Ficoll-Paque density-gradient centrifugation was used to isolate PBMCs, with at least 6.5 million per sample. Trizol reagent was used to extract total RNA from the PBMCs, yielding at least 5.5 micrograms per sample. For every donor, an aliquot of PBMCs went through flow cytometry to measure the percentages of naive CD45RAhigh/CD27high T cells. Library preparation employed 5' RACE. Data came from an Illumina HiSeq 2500. A second PCR of 7 to 11 cycles was performed with a sample-barcoded 5' primer and a J-beta primer mix. A unique molecular identifier was introduced onto each TCR beta cDNA molecule by a template-switch 5' adaptor carrying 12 random nucleotides. At least 3 million CDR3-containing paired-end reads were obtained from each sample. All of the RNA was converted into first-strand cDNA using the Mint cDNA synthesis kit, with a TRBC-specific oligonucleotide serving as the primer. All cDNA was treated with uracil-DNA glycosylase and then went through a first 18-cycle PCR with the universal primers M1SS and BC2_uni_R. Concerning the study's data processing: For normalization, 1 million high-quality reads were randomly selected from each sample, with every read carrying a distinct molecular identifier. Reads with shared molecular identifiers were discarded instead of being binned into consensus sequences. MiTCR, run with a Q25 quality threshold and the strictest error-elimination algorithm, handled CDR3 identification, clonotype clustering and error correction. A nonparametric unseen species model with Euler transformation was used to estimate a lower bound on total TCR beta diversity. TCRdb handled the public reads itself, with Q25 trimming in fastp and clone calling in MiXCR, and kept productive beta chains. Every CDR3 protein is listed once, alongside the most common genes and DNA of its rows. The V and J calls follow TCRdb's processing rather than the paper's. Here the sample has over 1,500,000 distinct CDR3 sequences; around 48% occur a single time. The top ten clones comprise less than 2.5% of the sample.

The specimen was blood. This chain is built from TRBV5-5 and TRBJ2-1; the D gene is not confidently resolved. The clonotype was recovered from a woman in her thirties or forties in good health. The DNA is as follows: TGTGCCAGCAGCTCGACCCCACTGACTTACAATGAGCAGTTCTTC. Translation gives CASSSTPLTYNEQFF.